These 30 T cell receptor beta chains share one sample of origin, sequenced in a study of technical replicates of blood from a handful of donors. Generated by immunoSEQ multiplex PCR, the TCRdb table keeps only in-frame clones and is missing some. The sample yields 80,000 to 95,000 clones, 90% to 95% seen once. The sequenced sample was T cells isolated from PBMCs. These receptors all stem from a human donor in good health.

This chain joins TRBV7-9 and TRBJ1-2; 8 nucleotides align to TRBD1. In germline, CDR1 is SEHNR, CDR2 FQNEAQ (reference sequence). V shed 5 bases and J 8 bases; nucleotides not matched to a gene: 13. CDR3 length: 15 residues. CDR3 residues: CASSPTPRTGRGYTF. In DNA form, the CDR3 reads TGTGCCAGCAGCCCTACCCCCCGGACAGGGAGAGGCTACACCTTC.

The chain employs TRBV6-5 and TRBJ2-5; D call uncertain. V gave up 2 bases and J gave up 1 base, with 8 bases separating them. Germline CDR1 is MNHEY and CDR2 is SVGAGI. CDR3 length: 14 amino acids. As DNA, the CDR3 is TGTGCCAGCAGTTACGGCTCGATCCAAGAGACCCAGTACTTC. Translation gives CASSYGSIQETQYF.

The CDR3 DNA follows: TGCGCCAGCAGCTTGGACCCCGGAGGGCGAGAGACCCAGTACTTC. Residues: CASSLDPGGRETQYF. The V and J genes are TRBV5-1 and TRBJ2-5; D may be TRBD2 (6 bases). The V gene lost 0 bases and the J gene lost 4 bases, with 13 bases spanning the gap. Germline CDR1 is SGHRS and CDR2 is YFSETQ. The length of the CDR3 is 15 residues.

V usage is TRBV6-5 and J usage is TRBJ2-1; TRBD2 agrees at 10 bases. This CDR3 region has 14 residues. CDR1 MNHEY and CDR2 SVGAGI come from the germline V gene. Losses at the gene ends were 4 bases for V and 12 bases for J; bases not matched to a gene: 9. The CDR3 DNA follows: TGTGCCAGCAGTTCCCCCTTTGTAGCGGGGGGGCAGTTCTTC. Protein: CASSSPFVAGGQFF.

The chain uses TRBV27 and TRBJ1-2, with 8 bases that match TRBD1. The germline V gene encodes CDR1 MNHEY and CDR2 SMNVEV (reference sequence). The ends lost 6 bases at V and 3 bases at J; junction bases unmatched: 6. The CDR3 contains 14 residues. The CDR3 region has the DNA TGTGCCAGCAGCCCTCACAGGGGGGACTATGGCTACACCTTC. Encoded protein: CASSPHRGDYGYTF.

This sequence joins TRBV7-9 and TRBJ2-4, with D perhaps TRBD2 (6 bases). Deletions cut 5 bases from V and 0 bases from J, with 14 bases between. The germline V gene encodes CDR1 SEHNR and CDR2 FQNEAQ (reference sequence). The CDR3 covers 16 residues. The CDR3 here is CASSPGGLIAKNIQYF. Here the CDR3 DNA reads TGTGCCAGCAGCCCCGGGGGACTTATAGCCAAAAACATTCAGTACTTC.

J is TRBJ2-1 and V is TRBV25-1; 8 positions match TRBD2. The CDR3 contains 15 residues. Germline values: CDR1 MGHDK, CDR2 SYGVNS. V lost 3 bases and J lost 6; bases outside the gene matches: 7. The CDR3 is CASSDPSTSVNEQFF. The CDR3 DNA reads as TGTGCCAGCAGTGATCCCTCGACTAGCGTCAATGAGCAGTTCTTC.

The gene calls are TRBV11-1 and TRBJ1-2; 8 bases fit TRBD1. Germline V gives CDR1 SGHAT, CDR2 FQDESV (reference sequence). The J segment lost 4 bases and the V segment lost 5 bases, leaving 9 bases of the junction unmatched. CDR3 length: 15 amino acids. CDR3 protein: CASSPRQGMGYGYTF. DNA of the CDR3: TGTGCCAGCAGCCCCCGACAGGGGATGGGCTATGGCTACACCTTC.

The rearrangement uses TRBV28 and TRBJ1-1, with unresolved D. V dropped 7 bases and J dropped 0 bases, with 6 bases sitting between them. This CDR3 has 12 residues. The germline V gene has CDR1 MDHEN and CDR2 SYDVKM. The DNA of the CDR3 is TGTGCCAGCAAAGACATGAACACTGAAGCTTTCTTT. It encodes CASKDMNTEAFF.

This sequence joins TRBV11-2 and TRBJ2-7; 7 nucleotides match TRBD1. Germline loops: CDR1 SGHAT, CDR2 FQNNGV. This CDR3 region has 15 residues. The ends lost 0 bases at V and 2 bases at J; junction bases unmatched: 4. CDR3 sequence (DNA): TGTGCCAGCAGCTTAGATCCGGGACAGCCCTACGAGCAGTACTTC. This sequence encodes CASSLDPGQPYEQYF.

This clone was recorded only once. The chain is built from TRBV10-3 and TRBJ2-7; 12 bases fit TRBD1. Germline loops: CDR1 ENHRY, CDR2 SYGVKD. Trimming took 9 bases from V and 7 from J; bases not matched to a gene: 10. The CDR3 contains 14 residues. CDR3 in DNA: TGTGCCATTCACGCGGGACAGGGGGCGAAAGAGCAGTACTTC. It encodes CAIHAGQGAKEQYF.

The J gene is TRBJ1-1, the V gene TRBV28; D is unclear. Germline V gene sequence: CDR1 MDHEN, CDR2 SYDVKM. With 3 bases removed from V and 0 bases from J, the gap between germline ends came to 11 bases. CDR3 length: 15 residues. CDR3 in DNA: TGTGCCAGCAGTTTGGTACAGCTTTTGAACACTGAAGCTTTCTTT. Translated: CASSLVQLLNTEAFF.

The chain couples TRBV29-1 to TRBJ2-1, with 10 bases that match TRBD2. V was clipped by 3 bases and J by 6 bases; unmatched bases: 5. The CDR3 runs 14 residues. Germline-derived CDR1 and CDR2 are SQVTM and ANQGSEA. In DNA form, the CDR3 reads TGCAGCGTTGAGGGGACTAGCGCTTTCAATGAGCAGTTCTTC. Translation gives CSVEGTSAFNEQFF.

V usage is TRBV11-3 and J usage is TRBJ2-2, with D possibly being TRBD1 (5 bases). Germline V lookup: CDR1 SGHNT, CDR2 YENEEA. Trimming removed 7 bases at V and 1 base at J, with 13 bases between. There are 15 residues in the CDR3. The CDR3 is CASISSGLNTGELFF. CDR3 DNA: TGTGCCAGCATTTCGTCAGGGCTGAACACCGGGGAGCTGTTTTTT.

This clone was found once. The genes are TRBV28 and TRBJ1-5; D uncertain. V dropped 1 base and J dropped 7 bases, with 14 bases sitting between them. CDR1 is MDHEN and CDR2 is SYDVKM in the germline V gene. CDR3 length: 15 amino acids. Here the CDR3 DNA reads TGTGCCAGCAGTTTATCATCTGCGAGGGCCCAGCCCCAGCATTTT. As protein: CASSLSSARAQPQHF.

The chain joins TRBV18 to TRBJ2-3, with TRBD2 identical over 10 bases. The trim removed 3 bases at V and 3 bases at J, leaving 6 bases unmatched. Germline V gene sequence: CDR1 KGHSH, CDR2 LQKENI. There are 16 residues in the CDR3. The CDR3 coding sequence is TGTGCCAGCTCACCTCGAGAGCGGGGGGGAACAGATACGCAGTATTTT. It codes for CASSPRERGGTDTQYF.

This chain connects TRBV27 to TRBJ1-2, with 7 bases fitting TRBD1. Germline trimming cut 3 bases from V and 8 bases from J; bases unmatched to any gene: 6. The CDR3 is 13 amino acids. Germline V gene data show CDR1 as MNHEY and CDR2 as SMNVEV (reference sequence). CDR3 region: CASSLNRGNGYTF. CDR3 bases: TGTGCCAGCAGTTTGAACAGGGGCAACGGCTACACCTTC.

The sample holds one count of this clone. V usage is TRBV28 and J usage is TRBJ1-1; 10 bases map to TRBD1. The CDR3 has 13 amino acids. The germline V gene encodes CDR1 MDHEN and CDR2 SYDVKM. J was trimmed by 8 bases and V by 5 bases; bases with no gene match: 5. Here the CDR3 reads CASSVGTGDEAFF. The CDR3, as DNA: TGTGCCAGCAGTGTCGGGACAGGGGACGAAGCTTTCTTT.

The genes are TRBV27 and TRBJ2-1, with D possibly TRBD2 on 5 matching bases. CDR1 is MNHEY and CDR2 is SMNVEV in the germline V gene (reference sequence). V was shortened by 4 bases and J by 5 bases, with 6 bases between the two germline ends. The CDR3 spans 12 residues. CDR3 region: CASSYGNNEQFF. The CDR3 DNA is TGTGCCAGCAGTTACGGGAACAATGAGCAGTTCTTC.

This chain links TRBV27 with TRBJ1-2; 8 bases agree with TRBD1. The V and J ends lost 7 bases and 7 bases, in that order; junction bases with no gene match: 11. The germline V gene encodes CDR1 MNHEY and CDR2 SMNVEV (reference sequence). The CDR3 extends over 14 amino acids. In nucleotides, the CDR3 is TGTGCCAGCAAAGACAGGGGAAAAGGGGGTGGCTACACCTTC. It translates to CASKDRGKGGGYTF.

The chain has TRBV29-1 and TRBJ2-4; TRBD2 agrees at 7 bases. This CDR3 spans 14 amino acids. Germline V gene sequence: CDR1 SQVTM, CDR2 ANQGSEA. After removal of 2 bases from V and 7 bases from J, the junction contained 8 bases not matched to a gene. The CDR3 DNA reads as TGCAGCGTTGAAAGGGAGGGACTCTGGAACATTCAGTACTTC. Its translation is CSVEREGLWNIQYF. The full variable domain, completed using reference TRBV29-1 and TRBJ2-4, is SAVISQKPSRDICQRGTSLTIQCQVDSQVTMMFWYRQQPGQSLTLIATANQGSEATYESGFVIDKFPISRPNLTFSTLTVSNMSPEDSSIYLCSVEREGLWNIQYFGAGTRLSVL.

The chain combines TRBV6-1 with TRBJ2-1; 9 bases match TRBD2. The germline V gene encodes CDR1 MNHNS and CDR2 SASEGT. J gave up 7 bases and V 2 bases, and 9 bases lay outside the gene matches. CDR3 length: 16 amino acids. The chain's CDR3 is CASSEMGIAGVNEQFF. The CDR3, as DNA: TGTGCCAGCAGTGAAATGGGGATAGCGGGGGTGAATGAGCAGTTCTTC.

The gene calls are TRBV6-1 and TRBJ1-1; TRBD1 matches 7 bases. The junction had 9 bases not matched to a gene; V was cut back by 0 bases and J by 11 bases. This CDR3 is built from 14 residues. Germline lookup yields CDR1 MNHNS and CDR2 SASEGT. The CDR3 nucleotides are TGTGCCAGCAGTGAAGCGTCAGGACAGGTGAGGGCTTTCTTT. Its protein is CASSEASGQVRAFF.

The chain joins TRBV6-1 to TRBJ1-3; 9 nucleotides line up with TRBD1. The germline gives CDR1 MNHNS, CDR2 SASEGT. With 10 bases clipped from V and 2 bases from J, the junction kept 9 bases outside the gene matches. This CDR3 is 15 amino acids long. CDR3 loop: CATGQGKAAGNTIYF. The CDR3 DNA is TGTGCCACGGGACAGGGAAAGGCAGCTGGAAACACCATATATTTT.

The chain recombines TRBV25-1 with TRBJ2-5; possibly TRBD1 for D (5 bases). Germline V gives CDR1 MGHDK, CDR2 SYGVNS. V shed 3 bases and J shed 2 bases, with 10 bases lying between them. This CDR3 spans 14 amino acids. This chain's CDR3 is CASSDPGPQETQYF. As DNA, the CDR3 is TGTGCCAGCAGTGACCCAGGGCCACAAGAGACCCAGTACTTC.

This clone was recorded once. Here the CDR3 reads CAISEGQGVNTEAFF. In DNA, the CDR3 is TGTGCCATCAGTGAGGGACAGGGGGTGAACACTGAAGCTTTCTTT. The gene calls are TRBV10-3 and TRBJ1-1, with 10 bases aligning to TRBD1. The CDR3 has 15 residues. Germline V gives CDR1 ENHRY, CDR2 SYGVKD. V shed 2 bases, J shed 0 bases, and the junction held 0 bases outside the gene matches.

This clone was picked up one time. The chain joins TRBV7-9 to TRBJ2-4; D not resolved. The germline CDR1 and CDR2 sequences are SEHNR and FQNEAQ (reference sequence). The CDR3 is 14 amino acids. V lost 1 base and J lost 3, with 7 bases in between. The CDR3 loop reads CASSLGQDKNIQYF. DNA of the CDR3: TGTGCCAGCAGCTTAGGTCAGGACAAAAACATTCAGTACTTC.

This clone has a single count. The chain combines TRBV7-9 with TRBJ2-2, with 8 bases matching TRBD1. This CDR3 comprises 15 residues. Germline lookup yields CDR1 SEHNR and CDR2 FQNEAQ (reference sequence). The J segment lost 6 bases and the V segment lost 7 bases, leaving 10 bases of the junction unmatched. The chain's CDR3 is CASTYRGQVAGELFF. In DNA form, the CDR3 reads TGTGCCAGCACCTACAGGGGACAGGTCGCCGGGGAGCTGTTTTTT.

This sequence joins TRBV30 and TRBJ1-4; D gene ambiguous. V was trimmed by 2 bases and J by 8 bases, leaving 12 bases between them. CDR1 is GTSNPN and CDR2 is SVGIG in the germline V gene (reference sequence). The CDR3 is 13 residues long. CDR3 residues: CAWSSRIGEKLFF. CDR3 sequence (DNA): TGTGCCTGGAGTTCCAGGATTGGAGAAAAACTGTTTTTT.

This clone has a single count. V is TRBV4-1 and J is TRBJ2-2; 7 bases line up with TRBD2. The CDR3 runs to 16 residues. Germline assignment: CDR1 MGHRA and CDR2 YSYEKL. V shed 4 bases and J 0 bases; nucleotides not matched to a gene: 5. As DNA, the CDR3 is TGCGCCAGCAGCCGCCCCGGACTAGCGAACACCGGGGAGCTGTTTTTT. Its translation: CASSRPGLANTGELFF.